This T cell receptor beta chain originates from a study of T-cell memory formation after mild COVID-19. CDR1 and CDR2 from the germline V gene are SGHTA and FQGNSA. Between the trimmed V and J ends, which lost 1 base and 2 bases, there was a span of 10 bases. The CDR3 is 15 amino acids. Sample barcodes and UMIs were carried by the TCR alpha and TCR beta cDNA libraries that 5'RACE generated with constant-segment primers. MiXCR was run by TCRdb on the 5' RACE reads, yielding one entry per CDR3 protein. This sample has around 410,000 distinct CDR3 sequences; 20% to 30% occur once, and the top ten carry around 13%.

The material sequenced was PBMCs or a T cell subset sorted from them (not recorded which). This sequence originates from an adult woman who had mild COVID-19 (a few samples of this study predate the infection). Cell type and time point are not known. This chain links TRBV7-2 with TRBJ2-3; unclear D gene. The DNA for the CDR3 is TGTGCCAGCAGCTTAGTTGCGGTGGCCACAGATACGCAGTATTTT. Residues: CASSLVAVATDTQYF.